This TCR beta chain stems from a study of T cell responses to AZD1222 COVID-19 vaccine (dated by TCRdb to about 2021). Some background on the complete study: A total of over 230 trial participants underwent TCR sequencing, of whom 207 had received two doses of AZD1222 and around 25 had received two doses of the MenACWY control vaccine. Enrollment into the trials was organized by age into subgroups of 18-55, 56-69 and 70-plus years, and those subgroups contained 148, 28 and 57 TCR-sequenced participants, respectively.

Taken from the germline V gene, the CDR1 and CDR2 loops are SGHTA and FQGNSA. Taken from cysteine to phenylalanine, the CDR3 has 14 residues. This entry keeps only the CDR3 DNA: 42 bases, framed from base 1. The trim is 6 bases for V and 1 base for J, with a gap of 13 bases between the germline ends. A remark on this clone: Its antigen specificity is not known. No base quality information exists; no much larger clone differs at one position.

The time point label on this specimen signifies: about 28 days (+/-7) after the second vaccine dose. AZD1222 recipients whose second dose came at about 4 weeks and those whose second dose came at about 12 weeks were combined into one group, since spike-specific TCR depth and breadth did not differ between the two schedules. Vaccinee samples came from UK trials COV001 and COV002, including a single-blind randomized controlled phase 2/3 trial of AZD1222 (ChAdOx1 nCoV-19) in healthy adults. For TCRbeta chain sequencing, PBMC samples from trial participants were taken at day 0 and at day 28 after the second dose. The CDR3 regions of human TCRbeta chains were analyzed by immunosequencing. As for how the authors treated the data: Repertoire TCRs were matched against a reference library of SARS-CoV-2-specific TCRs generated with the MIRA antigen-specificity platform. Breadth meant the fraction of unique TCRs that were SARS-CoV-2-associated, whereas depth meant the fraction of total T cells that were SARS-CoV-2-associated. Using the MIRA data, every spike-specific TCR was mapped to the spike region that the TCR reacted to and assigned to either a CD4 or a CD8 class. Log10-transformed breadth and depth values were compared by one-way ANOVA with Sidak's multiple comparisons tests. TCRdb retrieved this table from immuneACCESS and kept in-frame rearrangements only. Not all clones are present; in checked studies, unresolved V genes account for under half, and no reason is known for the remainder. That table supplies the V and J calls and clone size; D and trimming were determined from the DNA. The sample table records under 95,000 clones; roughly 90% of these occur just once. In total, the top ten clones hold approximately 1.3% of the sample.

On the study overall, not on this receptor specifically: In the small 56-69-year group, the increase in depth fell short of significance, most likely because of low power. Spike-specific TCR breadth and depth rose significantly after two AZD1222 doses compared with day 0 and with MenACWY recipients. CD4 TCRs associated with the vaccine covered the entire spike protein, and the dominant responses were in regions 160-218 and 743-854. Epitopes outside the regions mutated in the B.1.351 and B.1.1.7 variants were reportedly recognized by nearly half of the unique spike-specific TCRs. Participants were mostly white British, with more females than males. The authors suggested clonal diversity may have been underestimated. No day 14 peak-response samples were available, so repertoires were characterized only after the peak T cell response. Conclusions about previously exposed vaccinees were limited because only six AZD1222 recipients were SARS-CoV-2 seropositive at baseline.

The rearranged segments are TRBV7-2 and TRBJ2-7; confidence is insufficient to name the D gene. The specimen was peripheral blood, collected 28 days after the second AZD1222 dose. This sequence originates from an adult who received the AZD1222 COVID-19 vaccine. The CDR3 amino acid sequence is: CASSRPPTSYEQYF. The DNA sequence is TGTGCCAGCAGTCGCCCCCCAACATCCTACGAGCAGTACTTC.